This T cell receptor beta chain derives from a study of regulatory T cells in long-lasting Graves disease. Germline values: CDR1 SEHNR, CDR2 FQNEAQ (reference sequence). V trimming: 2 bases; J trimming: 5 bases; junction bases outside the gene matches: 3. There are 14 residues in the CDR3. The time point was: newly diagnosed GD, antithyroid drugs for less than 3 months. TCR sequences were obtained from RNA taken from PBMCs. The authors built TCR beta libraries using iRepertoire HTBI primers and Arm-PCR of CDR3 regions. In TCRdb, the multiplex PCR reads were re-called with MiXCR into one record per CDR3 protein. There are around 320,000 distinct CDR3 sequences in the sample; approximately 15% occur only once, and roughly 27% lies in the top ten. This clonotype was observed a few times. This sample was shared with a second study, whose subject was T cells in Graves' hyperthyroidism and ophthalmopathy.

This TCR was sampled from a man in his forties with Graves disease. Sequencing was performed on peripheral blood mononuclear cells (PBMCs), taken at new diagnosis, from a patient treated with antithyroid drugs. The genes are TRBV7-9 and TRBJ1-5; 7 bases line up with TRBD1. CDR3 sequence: CASSLSTGDQPQHF. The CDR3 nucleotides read TGTGCCAGCAGCTTATCTACAGGGGATCAGCCCCAGCATTTT.